The present TCR beta chain was sequenced within a study of blood T cells in healthy people across ages. A J-beta primer mix and a sample-barcoded 5' primer were used in a second PCR of about 6 to 12 cycles. Each CDR3 protein is one row after TCRdb ran MiXCR on the 5' RACE reads. Of hundreds of thousands of distinct CDR3 sequences in the sample, 45% to 50% were seen once. Study-wide findings and caveats: Age advanced and TCR beta diversity per million T cells fell, roughly linearly.

Per sample, no less than 6 micrograms of total RNA were extracted. Note on this clonotype: The antigen remains undetermined.

Sequencing was performed on blood. The sequence came from a woman aged 55-75 years in good health.

CDR3 nucleotides: TGTGCCATCAGTGAACGGCGAACTAGCGGACCAGGGAATGAGCAGTTCTTC. Translating it yields CAISERRTSGPGNEQFF. This chain links TRBV10-3 with TRBJ2-1; 8 bases agree with TRBD2. V gave up 3 bases and J gave up 7 bases; unmatched junction bases: 14. The CDR3 consists of 17 residues. Per germline, CDR1 ENHRY and CDR2 SYGVKD.